The 18 T cell receptor beta chains below all came from one sample that was sequenced in a study of blood T cell repertoires in COVID-19. Here immunoSEQ multiplex PCR was the method, and the copy in TCRdb shows in-frame clones only, minus some. Of 400,000 to 500,000 clones in the sample, around nine tenths were seen once. Sequencing input: PBMCs or T cells enriched from blood (not recorded which). Source of these receptors: a woman under 30 who had been exposed to COVID-19.

The V and J genes are TRBV6-4 and TRBJ2-1, with a possible D match to TRBD1 (6 bases). This CDR3 spans 14 amino acids. The ends were cut back, 2 bases at V and 7 bases at J, with 12 bases in the middle. Germline CDR1 is MRHNA and CDR2 is SNTAGT. The DNA for the CDR3 is TGTGCCAGCAGTGACCTGGCAGGGGAGAATGAGCAGTTCTTC. Encoded protein: CASSDLAGENEQFF.

V gene TRBV27 combines with J gene TRBJ1-2, with 7 bases fitting TRBD1. The CDR3 covers 13 residues. Per germline, CDR1 MNHEY and CDR2 SMNVEV (reference sequence). The junction had 4 bases not matched to a gene; V was cut back by 3 bases and J by 6 bases. The CDR3 sequence: CASSFTGEDGYTF. The DNA for the CDR3 is TGTGCCAGCAGTTTCACAGGGGAAGATGGCTACACCTTC.

In DNA, the CDR3 is TGTGCCAGCAGTGAAAGAGGGAACACCGGGGAGCTGTTTTTT. Translated, it gives CASSERGNTGELFF. The chain links TRBV2 to TRBJ2-2; D not resolved. V shed 2 bases and J shed 1 base, with 5 bases lying between them. CDR1 is SNHLY and CDR2 is FYNNEI in the germline V gene. The CDR3 contains 14 residues.

The chain couples TRBV6-4 to TRBJ2-7; D is ambiguous. The CDR3 is made up of 13 amino acids. V lost 0 bases to trimming and J lost 6 bases, with 9 bases between them. The germline CDR1 and CDR2 sequences are MRHNA and SNTAGT. The CDR3, as DNA: TGTGCCAGCAGTGACTCGGGCTCTTCCGAGCAGTACTTC. Protein product: CASSDSGSSEQYF.

The V and J genes are TRBV9 and TRBJ1-3; perhaps TRBD1 as D (5 bases). Germline CDR1 and CDR2: SGDLS and YYNGEE. The V and J ends lost 7 bases and 0 bases respectively, with 17 bases between them. The CDR3 totals 16 residues. The CDR3 is CASAPGLDTSGNTIYF. The CDR3 nucleotides are TGTGCCAGCGCCCCAGGGTTGGACACCTCTGGAAACACCATATATTTT.

The V gene is TRBV18, the J gene TRBJ1-1; D may be TRBD1 (5 bases). Germline lookup yields CDR1 KGHSH and CDR2 LQKENI. Trimming removed 4 bases at V and 5 bases at J, with 11 bases between. The CDR3 has 13 amino acids. The CDR3 loop is CASSLLGGTEAFF. In DNA, the CDR3 is TGTGCCAGCTCACTCTTGGGGGGAACTGAAGCTTTCTTT.

As to this clone: The sample holds other DNA sequences that translate to the same CDR3. The V and J genes are TRBV20-1 and TRBJ1-5, with 7 bases lining up with TRBD1. The CDR3 spans 13 residues. Germline CDR1 DFQATT, CDR2 SNEGSKA (reference sequence). J was trimmed by 2 bases and V by 3 bases; bases with no gene match: 1. DNA of the CDR3: TGCAGTGCTAGTGGACAGGGCAATCAGCCCCAGCATTTT. Amino acid sequence: CSASGQGNQPQHF.

With respect to this clone: An end of the junction differs from the germline gene, which may be a read error. CDR3 region: CASSEESPTAINSPLHF. DNA of the CDR3: TGCGCCAGCAGCGAAGAATCGCCGACAGCAATTAATTCACCCCTCCACTTT. V gene TRBV4-1 combines with J gene TRBJ1-6; D possibly corresponds to TRBD1 (5 bases). CDR1 MGHRA and CDR2 YSYEKL come from the germline V gene. The CDR3 is made up of 17 amino acids.

The V call is TRBV3-1 (or the pseudogene TRBV3-2), the J call TRBJ1-3, with unresolved D. The CDR3 spans 17 residues. Germline CDR1 is LGHDT and CDR2 is YNNKEL (reference sequence). The V end lost 0 bases, the J end lost 3 bases, and 15 bases lay between the germline ends. In DNA, the CDR3 is TGTGCCAGCAGCCAAGATCTCGGGGTAGTAGGTGGAAACACCATATATTTT. This codes for CASSQDLGVVGGNTIYF.

Concerning this clone itself: The junction does not match germline at one end; this may be a read error. The chain combines TRBV7-7 with TRBJ2-2; 10 bases are a match to TRBD1. CDR1 and CDR2 (germline): SSHAT, FNYEAQ (reference sequence). The CDR3 has 16 residues. In DNA, the CDR3 is TGTGCTAGCAGCGACGGGACAGGGGTGGACACCGGGGAGCTGTTTTTT. This translates into CASSDGTGVDTGELFF.

The chain uses TRBV5-1 and TRBJ2-2; maybe TRBD1 (5 bases). Germline CDR1 reads SGHRS; CDR2 reads YFSETQ. The V end lost 4 bases, the J end lost 6 bases, and 19 bases lay between the germline ends. This CDR3 is built from 16 residues. The CDR3 protein is CASSPPVQGGPGELFF. As DNA, the CDR3 is TGCGCCAGCAGCCCCCCCGTCCAGGGTGGCCCCGGGGAGCTGTTTTTT. Using reference TRBV5-1 and TRBJ2-2 for the parts outside the CDR3, the full variable domain is KAGVTQTPRYLIKTRGQQVTLSCSPISGHRSVSWYQQTPGQGLQFLFEYFSETQRNKGNFPGRFSGRQFSNSRSEMNVSTLELGDSALYLCASSPPVQGGPGELFFGEGSRLTVL.

This clone was counted between two and nine times. This chain uses TRBV2 with TRBJ2-2, with 11 bases fitting TRBD2. The germline V gene encodes CDR1 SNHLY and CDR2 FYNNEI. After removal of 2 bases from V and 3 bases from J, the junction contained 8 bases not matched to a gene. This CDR3 has 18 residues. In nucleotides, the CDR3 is TGTGCCAGCAGTGAAACGGCTAGCGGGGGGACGGACACCGGGGAGCTGTTTTTT. Translation: CASSETASGGTDTGELFF.

This chain links TRBV7-9 with TRBJ2-7, with a weak D call TRBD1 (5 bases). Trimming left V 0 bases short and J 2 bases short, with 8 bases between. The CDR3 covers 14 residues. Germline CDR1 and CDR2: SEHNR and FQNEAQ (reference sequence). CDR3 coding DNA: TGTGCCAGCAGCTTAGCAGGGGCCCCCTACGAGCAGTACTTC. Translation gives CASSLAGAPYEQYF.

Regarding this clone: This specimen includes other DNA sequences encoding the same CDR3. The chain couples TRBV19 to TRBJ1-1; the match to TRBD1 covers 11 bases. Losses at the gene ends were 1 base for V and 5 bases for J; bases not matched to a gene: 3. This CDR3 has 15 amino acids. The V gene's germline CDR1 is LNHDA and CDR2 SQIVND (reference sequence). CDR3 coding DNA: TGTGCCAGTAGTATAGGCGGGACAGGGGGGACTGAAGCTTTCTTT. Translated: CASSIGGTGGTEAFF. The full variable domain, rest sourced from reference TRBV19 and TRBJ1-1, is DGGITQSPKYLFRKEGQNVTLSCEQNLNHDAMYWYRQDPGQGLRLIYYSQIVNDFQKGDIAEGYSVSREKKESFPLTVTSAQKNPTAFYLCASSIGGTGGTEAFFGQGTRLTVV.

This chain connects TRBV30 to TRBJ2-7, with a possible D match to TRBD2 (6 bases). Germline CDR1 and CDR2: GTSNPN and SVGIG (reference sequence). The V and J ends lost 3 bases and 6 bases respectively, with 21 bases between them. The CDR3 loop spans 15 amino acids. CDR3 sequence reads: CAWSGEAGSLTEQYF. The CDR3 DNA reads as TGTGCCTGGAGCGGGGAGGCGGGTTCGCTCACCGAGCAGTACTTC.

This chain joins TRBV6-5 and TRBJ1-6; 7 bases align to TRBD1. The CDR3 has 15 residues. V was clipped by 1 base and J by 19 bases; unmatched bases: 16. Germline V gene lookup returns CDR1 MNHEY and CDR2 SVGAGI. CDR3 coding DNA: TGTGCCAGCAGTTACTTCGTAGGGGGCTTAGATAAGAGGCACTTT. The encoded protein is CASSYFVGGLDKRHF.

This clone turned up a few times. Other DNA sequences of this sample code for an identical CDR3. The chain carries TRBV7-9 and TRBJ2-7; D unresolved. The CDR3 is 12 residues long. CDR1 and CDR2 from the germline V gene are SEHNR and FQNEAQ (reference sequence). Trimming pared 4 bases from V and 3 bases from J, leaving 7 bases between. This chain's CDR3 is CASSSLFYEQYF. CDR3 bases: TGTGCCAGCAGCTCTCTCTTCTACGAGCAGTACTTC.

Here the CDR3 DNA reads TGTGCCAGTTCGGGACAGTCCGCAACTAATGAAAAACTGTTTTTT. It codes for CASSGQSATNEKLFF. This rearrangement joins TRBV19 to TRBJ1-4; 7 nucleotides agree with TRBD1. The trim removed 8 bases at V and 0 bases at J, leaving 6 bases unmatched. The germline gives CDR1 LNHDA, CDR2 SQIVND (reference sequence). The CDR3 has 15 residues.